A selection of T cell receptor beta chains follows, all from one sample in a study of identical twins. TCRdb processed the 5' RACE reads anew with MiXCR; each CDR3 protein has one entry. The top ten clones hold around 0.25% of a sample with 1.5 million to 2 million distinct CDR3 sequences, less than 35% of them seen once. The sequenced sample consisted of cord blood. The receptors stem from a newborn girl in good health. Each CDR3 is given with its conserved first and last residue. Fields, in order: J gene, clone size, V gene, D gene, CDR3 DNA, CDR3 protein. D genes are given only for firm matches. Clone size, where shown, is once, few, many, or a class for clones that have expanded.

TRBJ1-1 . TRBV12-3/TRBV12-4 . TGTGCCAGCAGGCCGTCTTGGTCCATGAACACTGAAGCTTTCTTT CASRPSWSMNTEAFF
TRBJ2-7 few TRBV7-2 . TGTGCCAGCAGCTTTGGACTACGCCCCTTTTACGAGCAGTACTTC CASSFGLRPFYEQYF
TRBJ2-7 . TRBV20-1 TRBD2 TGCAGTGCTAGAGGGACTAGCGGGACCACCTACGAGCAGTACTTC CSARGTSGTTYEQYF
TRBJ2-2 few TRBV28 TRBD2 TGTGCCAGCAAGGGCCCTCCGGGACTAGAGCTTTGGTTCGCGAACACCGGGGAGCTGTTTTTT CASKGPPGLELWFANTGELFF
TRBJ2-1 few TRBV28 . TGTGCCAGCAGTTTATCACAGCCCTACAATGAGCAGTTCTTC CASSLSQPYNEQFF
TRBJ2-7 few TRBV25-1 TRBD1 TGTGCCGATCTACACCGGGACAGGGACCACGAGCAGTACTTC CADLHRDRDHEQYF
TRBJ1-5 . TRBV7-2 . TGTGCCAGCAGCCCGACACCCTTGAGCAATCAGCCCCAGCATTTT CASSPTPLSNQPQHF
TRBJ2-4 few TRBV28 . TGTGCCAGCAGTCCTCGGACAGACATAGCCAAAAACATTCAGTACTTC CASSPRTDIAKNIQYF
TRBJ2-3 . TRBV27 . TGTGCCAGCAGTTTATGGGGCAGTGGAGATTGGGATACGCAGTATTTT CASSLWGSGDWDTQYF
TRBJ2-3 . TRBV20-1 TRBD1 TGCAGTGCTAGGGGACAGGACACCCACGGGCCAGATACGCAGTATTTT CSARGQDTHGPDTQYF
TRBJ2-1 many TRBV20-1 TRBD1 TGCAGTGTGGACAGGGGGCTTGGCAATGAGCAGTTCTTC CSVDRGLGNEQFF
TRBJ1-5 . TRBV20-1 . TGCAGTGCTAGTCCAGCCAGGGGCAATCAGCCCCAGCATTTT CSASPARGNQPQHF
TRBJ2-7 many TRBV11-2 . TGTGCCAGCAGCTTAGTCGGGGGCGCCCTTTCCTACGAGCAGTACTTC CASSLVGGALSYEQYF
TRBJ2-1 few TRBV20-1 . TGCAGTGCTAGAAAGGCGGGACCCAAGGACAATGAGCAGTTCTTC CSARKAGPKDNEQFF
TRBJ2-4 few TRBV12-3/TRBV12-4 . TGTGCCAGCAGTTCGACAAACATAGCCAAAAACATTCAGTACTTC CASSSTNIAKNIQYF
TRBJ2-3 many TRBV9 . TGTGCCAGCAGCGAGAGAGCTAGCACAGATACGCAGTATTTT CASSERASTDTQYF
TRBJ1-5 . TRBV6-2/TRBV6-3 . TGTGCCAGCAGTCCCCCGCGCGACGGTCAGCCCCAGCATTTT CASSPPRDGQPQHF
TRBJ1-2 . TRBV20-1 TRBD1 TGCAGTGCTAGCGTACAGGGGGGCGGCTACACCTTC CSASVQGGGYTF
TRBJ1-6 few TRBV6-1 . TGTGCCAGCAGCGGACAGCAGGATAATTCACCCCTCCACTTT CASSGQQDNSPLHF
TRBJ1-5 . TRBV7-2 . TGTGCCAGCAGCTTAGACCCTCTCGATCAGCCCCAGCATTTT CASSLDPLDQPQHF
TRBJ1-5 . TRBV7-2 . TGTGCCAGCAGTTCCCGGGAGGGAGGGGGTGGTCAGCCCCAGCATTTT CASSSREGGGGQPQHF
TRBJ2-3 many TRBV6-1 . TGTGCCAGCAGTGAACTACTCCGCACAGATACGCAGTATTTT CASSELLRTDTQYF
TRBJ2-1 . TRBV20-1 . TGCAGTGCTAGAGTGCGGCAGTTTGAGCAGTTCTTC CSARVRQFEQFF
TRBJ2-1 . TRBV18 . TGTGCCAGCTCACCCGACAGAGATGAGCAGTTCTTC CASSPDRDEQFF
TRBJ2-7 . TRBV27 . TGTGCCAGCAGTTATACGGGGGGCTTGTCCGAGCAGTACTTC CASSYTGGLSEQYF
TRBJ2-2 once TRBV24-1 . TGTGCCACCAGTGAGACAGCGAACACCGGGGAGCTGTTTTTT CATSETANTGELFF
TRBJ2-3 few TRBV5-1 . TGCGCCAGCAGCACCGGACATCTTTTCACAGATACGCAGTATTTT CASSTGHLFTDTQYF
TRBJ1-1 . TRBV20-1 TRBD1 TGCAGTGCTAGCGGGGACAGGAACACTGAAGCTTTCTTT CSASGDRNTEAFF
TRBJ1-1 . TRBV7-2 . TGTGCCAGCAGCTTAGAGCCCCGAGAGTCTGAAGCTTTCTTT CASSLEPRESEAFF
TRBJ2-1 few TRBV20-1 TRBD2 TGCAGTGCCCAGGGCGGGAGCTCCTACAATGAGCAGTTCTTC CSAQGGSSYNEQFF
TRBJ2-3 few TRBV3-1 TRBD2 TGTGCCAGCAGCCTGACTAGCGGAAACACAGATACGCAGTATTTT CASSLTSGNTDTQYF
TRBJ2-1 few TRBV24-1 . TGTGCCACCAGTGATTTTGGCGGGCGCTCCTACAATGAGCAGTTCTTC CATSDFGGRSYNEQFF
TRBJ1-6 few TRBV28 . TGTGCCAGCAGTTTATGGGGTCCCGGAGTCTATAATTCACCCCTCCACTTT CASSLWGPGVYNSPLHF
TRBJ2-5 . TRBV6-2/TRBV6-3 . TGTGCCAGCAGGCCCGGGACATCCCAAGAGACCCAGTACTTC CASRPGTSQETQYF
TRBJ2-7 . TRBV20-1 TRBD2 TGCAGTGCTAGAGATTGGAGACTAGCGGGAGATCAGGACGAGCAGTACTTC CSARDWRLAGDQDEQYF
TRBJ2-7 . TRBV20-1 . TGCAGTGCTAGACGTGCCGAGCAGTACTTC CSARRAEQYF
TRBJ1-2 few TRBV7-9 . TGTGCCAGCACCATCCAGATGGTAGGCGGCTACACCTTC CASTIQMVGGYTF